Listed below are T cell receptor beta chains from one sample, sequenced in a study of cytomegalovirus exposure and HLA in healthy donors. Clones were read by immunoSEQ multiplex PCR, and TCRdb kept only the in-frame ones, dropping some. The data contain 100,000 to 150,000 clones, roughly 70% of them singletons. Sequencing used PBMCs. These receptors came from a man aged 25-45 years in good health and CMV-seronegative. Both conserved end residues are trimmed from each CDR3.

J gene | V gene | CDR3 length | CDR3 protein
TRBJ2-3 | TRBV10-3 | 13 | AISPELAGTDTQY
TRBJ2-5 | TRBV4-3 | 12 | ASSQDPSGETQY
TRBJ1-3 | TRBV21-1 | 14 | ASSSRGGESGNTIY
TRBJ2-1 | TRBV7-2 | 15 | ASSLAGTSGGRNEQF
TRBJ1-2 | TRBV15 | 11 | ATSTSGTYGYT
TRBJ1-2 | TRBV6-5 | 11 | ASSYDREGGYT
TRBJ1-1 | TRBV27 | 14 | ASSFTSYEGITEAF
TRBJ2-6 | TRBV5-4 | 13 | ASSTRVSGANVLT
TRBJ1-2 | TRBV5-1 | 14 | ASSLEPNAPEGGYT
TRBJ2-2 | TRBV5-1 | 15 | ASSDPRDRGLFGELF
TRBJ1-5 | TRBV19 | 12 | ASSIEGTGVPQH
TRBJ1-5 | TRBV5-4 | 14 | ASSLGPGGRDQPQH
TRBJ1-4 | TRBV7-9 | 12 | ASSSRQGNEKLF
TRBJ2-7 | TRBV5-6 | 10 | ASSLASYEQY
TRBJ1-2 | TRBV5-1 | 12 | ASSLLQANYGYT
TRBJ2-5 | TRBV5-1 | 14 | ASSLPPGQPYDVQY
TRBJ2-7 | TRBV6-5 | 13 | ASSREGLGGYEQY
TRBJ2-1 | TRBV6-1 | 13 | ASSSSGGAYNEQF
TRBJ1-2 | TRBV21-1 | 16 | ASSKRPNFRDSNYGYT
TRBJ2-1 | TRBV4-1 | 11 | ASGPLGLAEQF
TRBJ2-5 | TRBV9 | 13 | ASSTSTGVGETQY
TRBJ2-2 | TRBV5-1 | 12 | ASSGGAQTGELF
TRBJ1-2 | TRBV19 | 13 | ASSKTGEASYGYT
TRBJ2-7 | TRBV15 | 13 | ATSRGSGAGYEQY
TRBJ2-7 | TRBV5-1 | 13 | ASSLGLAGGYEQY
TRBJ1-2 | TRBV2 | 11 | ASSGGGNYGYT
TRBJ1-3 | TRBV15 | 14 | ATSITQDHSGNTIY
TRBJ1-2 | TRBV2 | 13 | ASRRQGALGYGYT
TRBJ1-3 | TRBV19 | 13 | ASSVDQGAYNTIY
TRBJ2-5 | TRBV5-4 | 11 | ASSSGMDQTQY
TRBJ1-4 | TRBV4-1 | 15 | ASSQTMTGLSYEKLF
TRBJ2-6 | TRBV5-1 | 16 | ASSPTGRGARGANVLT
TRBJ2-7 | TRBV28 | 13 | ASSFLSSGGYEQY
TRBJ2-1 | TRBV6-5 | 11 | ASSRLQPTEQF
TRBJ2-2 | TRBV7-2 | 13 | ASSRSGLSIGELF
TRBJ2-4 | TRBV4-2 | 14 | ASSGPGAPAKNIQY
TRBJ1-3 | TRBV19 | 11 | ASSQGAQNTIY
TRBJ2-5 | TRBV4-1 | 11 | ASSYRGPETQY
TRBJ1-2 | TRBV2 | 12 | ASTRTGGNYGYT
TRBJ1-1 | TRBV19 | 13 | AAVSQGALATEAF
TRBJ1-5 | TRBV6-1 | 11 | ASSLDSRQPQH
TRBJ1-5 | TRBV7-8 | 12 | ASSFEGALEPQH
TRBJ2-3 | TRBV5-1 | 12 | ASSLDSPTDTQY
TRBJ1-6 | TRBV4-3 | 15 | ASSQDRGSSYNSPLH
TRBJ2-7 | TRBV9 | 11 | ASSVSGGYEQY
TRBJ2-5 | TRBV30 | 11 | AWSFRIQETQY
TRBJ2-3 | TRBV7-2 | 10 | ASSPWTGSLY
TRBJ1-4 | TRBV19 | 13 | ASSPPGRTDGKLF
TRBJ2-7 | TRBV28 | 13 | ASRKQGITGYEQY
TRBJ2-7 | TRBV10-1 | 10 | ASSARGYEQY
TRBJ2-1 | TRBV6-4 | 12 | ASSDGGAGGEQF
. | TRBV10-3 | 11 | AISERGTYEQY
TRBJ1-5 | TRBV5-8 | 15 | ASSNLQGIGGYQPQH
TRBJ1-5 | TRBV15 | 13 | ATSREEGLDQPQH
TRBJ2-7 | TRBV28 | 12 | ASSFGDRGPEQY